The 7 T cell receptor beta chains reported below all come from one sample, sequenced in a study of regulatory T cells in long-lasting Graves disease. HTBI primers from iRepertoire and Arm-PCR of CDR3 regions yielded the TCR beta libraries. TCRdb fed the multiplex PCR reads into MiXCR, producing one record per CDR3 protein. The data show about 400,000 distinct CDR3 sequences, with 15% seen just once and roughly 8% held by the top ten. Time point defined: newly diagnosed GD, antithyroid drugs for less than 3 months. PBMC-extracted RNA yielded the TCR library. These data are also associated with another study on T cells in Graves' hyperthyroidism and ophthalmopathy.

This specimen consisted of peripheral blood mononuclear cells (PBMCs), obtained at new diagnosis, from a patient treated with antithyroid drugs. These receptors came from a woman aged 40 to 49 with Graves disease.

This clonotype was recorded at least ten times. This sequence joins TRBV18 and TRBJ2-5, with TRBD1 identical over 8 bases. The CDR3 totals 14 residues. CDR1 and CDR2 (germline): KGHSH, LQKENI. The V gene end was trimmed by 2 bases and the J gene end by 5 bases; junction bases not matched to a gene: 4. The CDR3 nucleotides are TGTGCCAGCTCACCAAACCGACAGGGGGAGACCCAGTACTTC. This translates into CASSPNRQGETQYF.

The chain links TRBV28 to TRBJ1-5; D is undetermined. The V gene lost 3 bases and the J gene lost 10 bases, with 7 bases spanning the gap. The CDR3 loop spans 11 amino acids. Germline assignment: CDR1 MDHEN and CDR2 SYDVKM. CDR3 sequence (DNA): TGTGCCAGCAGTTTTGGCCCACCCCAGCATTTT. Amino acids: CASSFGPPQHF. The complete variable domain, with remaining parts taken from reference TRBV28 and TRBJ1-5, reads DVKVTQSSRYLVKRTGEKVFLECVQDMDHENMFWYRQDPGLGLRLIYFSYDVKMKEKGDIPEGYSVSREKKERFSLILESASTNQTSMYLCASSFGPPQHFGDGTRLSIL.

In its sample, this clonotype was seen many times. The chain recombines TRBV14 with TRBJ2-5; D is undetermined. The CDR3 is made up of 13 amino acids. Germline CDR1 reads SGHDN; CDR2 reads FVKESK. Trimming pared 1 base from V and 1 base from J, leaving 4 bases between. CDR3 bases: TGTGCCAGCAGCCAAGGGATCCAAGAGACCCAGTACTTC. As protein: CASSQGIQETQYF.

As to this clonotype: An end of the junction differs from the germline gene, which may be a read error. This chain uses TRBV6-2 or TRBV6-3 with TRBJ1-4, with TRBD1 identical over 8 bases. This CDR3 spans 15 amino acids. Germline V gene lookup returns CDR1 MNHEY and CDR2 SVGEGT. The CDR3 DNA reads as TGTGCCAGCAACTTCTCCGGACAGGGCGGGGAAAAACTGTTTTTC. This codes for CASNFSGQGGEKLFF.

A word on this clonotype: A much more abundant neighbour one base away suggests this may be a read error. This rearrangement joins TRBV6-9 to TRBJ2-1; D perhaps matches TRBD2 (5 bases). This CDR3 has 22 amino acids. From germline, CDR1 is MNHGY and CDR2 SVAAGI. CDR3 in amino acids: CASGYRGIGLAPGQASHNEQFF. The CDR3 DNA follows: TGTGCCAGCGGTTACCGGGGTATAGGGTTGGCTCCGGGTCAAGCTTCACACAATGAGCAGTTCTTC.

This clonotype was counted ten times or more. The CDR3 loop is CASSFDNQETQYF. The CDR3 DNA sequence: TGTGCCAGCAGCTTCGACAACCAAGAGACCCAGTACTTC. The genes are TRBV7-2 and TRBJ2-5; D gene uncertain. The CDR3 runs to 13 residues. The germline gives CDR1 SGHTA, CDR2 FQGNSA. V shed 3 bases and J shed 0 bases, with 5 bases lying between them.

This clonotype has at least ten counts. V is TRBV7-8 and J is TRBJ1-5; D uncertain. The CDR3 has 17 residues. Germline V gene lookup returns CDR1 SGHVS and CDR2 FQNEAQ. The V end lost 2 bases, the J end lost 0 bases, and 14 bases lay between the germline ends. The CDR3 protein is CASSLSTPRDSNQPQHF. The CDR3, as DNA: TGTGCCAGCAGCTTAAGTACCCCACGGGATAGCAATCAGCCCCAGCATTTT.